The source of this T cell receptor (beta chain) is a study of PD-1 and CTLA-4 blockade in melanoma. Clones were sequenced by immunoSEQ multiplex PCR, and TCRdb holds only the in-frame ones, with some missing. The table has under 7,500 clones, 75% to 90% seen once. CDR1 is SEHNR and CDR2 is FQNEAQ in the germline V gene (reference sequence). This CDR3 has 15 amino acids. V shed 5 bases and J shed 7 bases, with 18 bases lying between them. The genes are TRBV7-9 and TRBJ2-1; TRBD1 or TRBD2 may be the D gene (6 bases each). The sequence was obtained from a human donor with melanoma. This specimen was CD8+ T cells from peripheral blood, taken before anti-PD-1 treatment. The CDR3 nucleotides read TGTGCCAGCAGCACGACGGGGCAGGGGAGGAATGAGCAGTTCTTC. Protein sequence: CASSTTGQGRNEQFF.